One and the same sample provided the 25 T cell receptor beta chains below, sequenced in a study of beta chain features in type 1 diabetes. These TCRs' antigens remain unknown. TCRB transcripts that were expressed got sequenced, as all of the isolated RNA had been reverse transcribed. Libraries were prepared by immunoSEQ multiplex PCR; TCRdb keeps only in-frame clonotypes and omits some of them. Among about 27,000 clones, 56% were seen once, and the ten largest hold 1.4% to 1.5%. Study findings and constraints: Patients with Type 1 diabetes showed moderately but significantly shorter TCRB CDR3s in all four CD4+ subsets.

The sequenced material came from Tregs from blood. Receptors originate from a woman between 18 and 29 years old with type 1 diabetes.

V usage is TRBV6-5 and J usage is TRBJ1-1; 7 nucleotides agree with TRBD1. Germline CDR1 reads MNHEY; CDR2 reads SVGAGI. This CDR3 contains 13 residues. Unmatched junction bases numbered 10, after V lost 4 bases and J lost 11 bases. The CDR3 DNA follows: TGTGCCAGCAGTTCCCGGCAGGGGGTTGTGGCTTTCTTT. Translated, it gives CASSSRQGVVAFF.

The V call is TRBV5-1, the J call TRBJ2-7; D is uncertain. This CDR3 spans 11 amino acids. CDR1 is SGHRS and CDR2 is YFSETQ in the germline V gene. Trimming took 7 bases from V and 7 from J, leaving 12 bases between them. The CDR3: CASYPAREQYV. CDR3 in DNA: TGCGCCAGCTACCCGGCGAGGGAGCAGTACGTC.

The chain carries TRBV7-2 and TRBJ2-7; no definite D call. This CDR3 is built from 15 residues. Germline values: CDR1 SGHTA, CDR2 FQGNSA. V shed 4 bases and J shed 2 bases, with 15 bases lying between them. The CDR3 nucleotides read TGTGCCAGCAGCTACCAAGTCTACGCGGCCTACGAGCAGTACTTC. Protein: CASSYQVYAAYEQYF.

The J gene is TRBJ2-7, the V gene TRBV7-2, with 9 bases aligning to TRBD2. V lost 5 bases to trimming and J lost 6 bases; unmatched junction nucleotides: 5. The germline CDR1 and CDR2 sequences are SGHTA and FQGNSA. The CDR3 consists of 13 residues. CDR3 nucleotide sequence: TGTGCCAGCAGCCGGACTAGCGATAGCGAGCAGTACTTC. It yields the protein CASSRTSDSEQYF. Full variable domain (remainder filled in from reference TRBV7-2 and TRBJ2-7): GAGVSQSPSNKVTEKGKDVELRCDPISGHTALYWYRQSLGQGLEFLIYFQGNSAPDKSGLPSDRFSAERTGGSVSTLTIQRTQQEDSAVYLCASSRTSDSEQYFGPGTRLTVT.

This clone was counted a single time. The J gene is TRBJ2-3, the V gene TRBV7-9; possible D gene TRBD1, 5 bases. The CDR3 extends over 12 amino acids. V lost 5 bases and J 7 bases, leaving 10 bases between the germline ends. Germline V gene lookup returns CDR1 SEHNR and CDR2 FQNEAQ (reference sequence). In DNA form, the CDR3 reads TGTGCCAGCAGCGATGGGGCGAATACGCAGTATTTT. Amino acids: CASSDGANTQYF.

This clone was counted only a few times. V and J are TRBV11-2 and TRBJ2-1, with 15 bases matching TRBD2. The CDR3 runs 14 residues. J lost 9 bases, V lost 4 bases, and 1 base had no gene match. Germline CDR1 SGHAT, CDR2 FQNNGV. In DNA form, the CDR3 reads TGTGCCAGCAGCTGGGGACTAGCGGGGGGTGAGCAGTTCTTC. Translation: CASSWGLAGGEQFF.

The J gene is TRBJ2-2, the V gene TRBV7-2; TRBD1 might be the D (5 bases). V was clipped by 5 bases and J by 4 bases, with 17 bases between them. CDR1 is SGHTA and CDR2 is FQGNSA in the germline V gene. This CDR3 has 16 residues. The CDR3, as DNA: TGTGCCAGCAGCCCTTCGGGCAGGGTGGGCACCGGGGAGCTGTTTTTT. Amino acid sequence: CASSPSGRVGTGELFF.

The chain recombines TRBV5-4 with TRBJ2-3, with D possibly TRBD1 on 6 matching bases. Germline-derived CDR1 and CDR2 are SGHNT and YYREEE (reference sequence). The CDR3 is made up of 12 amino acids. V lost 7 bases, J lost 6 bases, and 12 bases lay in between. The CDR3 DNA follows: TGTGCCAGCGGGCAGGGGTGGGATACGCAGTATTTT. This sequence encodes CASGQGWDTQYF.

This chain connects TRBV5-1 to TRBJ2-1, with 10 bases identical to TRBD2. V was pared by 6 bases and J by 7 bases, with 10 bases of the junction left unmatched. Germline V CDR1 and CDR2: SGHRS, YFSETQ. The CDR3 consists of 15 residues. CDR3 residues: CASMKREGLSNEQFF. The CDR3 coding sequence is TGCGCCAGCATGAAGCGGGAGGGCCTTAGTAATGAGCAGTTCTTC.

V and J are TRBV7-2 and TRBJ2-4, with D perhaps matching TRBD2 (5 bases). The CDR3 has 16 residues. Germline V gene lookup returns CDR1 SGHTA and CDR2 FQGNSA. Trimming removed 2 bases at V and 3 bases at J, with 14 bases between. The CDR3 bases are TGTGCCAGCAGCTTATCTTCGGGGTCCCTCAAAAACATTCAGTACTTC. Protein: CASSLSSGSLKNIQYF.

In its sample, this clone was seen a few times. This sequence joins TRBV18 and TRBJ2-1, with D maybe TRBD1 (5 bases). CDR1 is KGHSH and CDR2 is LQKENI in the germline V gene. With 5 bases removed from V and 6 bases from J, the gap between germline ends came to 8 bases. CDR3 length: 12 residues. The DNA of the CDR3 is TGTGCCAGCTCAGACAGAGTCAATGAGCAGTTCTTC. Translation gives CASSDRVNEQFF.

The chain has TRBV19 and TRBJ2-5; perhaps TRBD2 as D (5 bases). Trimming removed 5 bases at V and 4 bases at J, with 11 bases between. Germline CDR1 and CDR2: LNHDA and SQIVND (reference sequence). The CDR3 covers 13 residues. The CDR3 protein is CASSPGVAETQYF. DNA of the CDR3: TGTGCCAGTAGTCCCGGGGTGGCAGAGACCCAGTACTTC.

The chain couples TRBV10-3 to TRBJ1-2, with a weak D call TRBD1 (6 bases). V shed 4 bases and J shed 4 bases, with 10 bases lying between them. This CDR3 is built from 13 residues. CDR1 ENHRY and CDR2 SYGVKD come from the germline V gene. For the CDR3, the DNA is TGTGCCATCAGTGGGGACAAGAGCTATGGCTACACCTTC. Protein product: CAISGDKSYGYTF.

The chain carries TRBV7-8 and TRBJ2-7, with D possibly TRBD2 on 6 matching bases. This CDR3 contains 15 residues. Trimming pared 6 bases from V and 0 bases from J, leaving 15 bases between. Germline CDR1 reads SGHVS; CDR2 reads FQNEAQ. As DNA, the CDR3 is TGTGCCAGCAGTGTAGATAGCGGCCTCTCCTACGAGCAGTACTTC. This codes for CASSVDSGLSYEQYF.

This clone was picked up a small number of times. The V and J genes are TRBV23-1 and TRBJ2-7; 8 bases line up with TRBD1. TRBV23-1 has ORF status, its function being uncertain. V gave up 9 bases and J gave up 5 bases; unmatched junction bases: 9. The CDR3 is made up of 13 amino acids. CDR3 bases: TGCGCCAGATATCCGGGACAGGCAAACGAGCAGTACGTC. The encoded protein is CARYPGQANEQYV.

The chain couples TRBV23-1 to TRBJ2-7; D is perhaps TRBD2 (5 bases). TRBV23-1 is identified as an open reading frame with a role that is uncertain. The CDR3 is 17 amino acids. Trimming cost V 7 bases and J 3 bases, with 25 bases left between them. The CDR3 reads CASISGKSGTVYYEQYV. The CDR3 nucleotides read TGCGCCAGCATCTCAGGCAAAAGCGGAACAGTCTACTACGAGCAGTACGTC.

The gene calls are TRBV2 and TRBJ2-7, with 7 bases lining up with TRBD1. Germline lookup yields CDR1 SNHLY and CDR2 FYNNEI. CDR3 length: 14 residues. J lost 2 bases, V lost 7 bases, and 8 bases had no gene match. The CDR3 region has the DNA TGTGCCAGCATTCCGGAGGACAGGACCTACGAGCAGTACTTC. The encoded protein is CASIPEDRTYEQYF.

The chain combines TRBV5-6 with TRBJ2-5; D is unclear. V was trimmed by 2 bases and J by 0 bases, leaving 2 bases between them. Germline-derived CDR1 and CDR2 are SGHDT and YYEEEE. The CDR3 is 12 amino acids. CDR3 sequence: CASSFYQETQYF. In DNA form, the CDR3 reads TGTGCCAGCAGCTTCTACCAAGAGACCCAGTACTTC.

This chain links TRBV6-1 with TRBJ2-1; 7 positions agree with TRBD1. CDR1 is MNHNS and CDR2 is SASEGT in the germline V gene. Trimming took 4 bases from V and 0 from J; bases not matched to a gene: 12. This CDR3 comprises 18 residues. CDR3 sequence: CASSVRPDRPSSYNEQFF. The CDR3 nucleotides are TGTGCCAGCAGTGTAAGGCCGGACAGGCCGAGCTCCTACAATGAGCAGTTCTTC.

Here the CDR3 DNA reads TGTGCCAGCAGCTTTGGGGTTAGCGGGCCCGGGACGGAGACCCAGTACTTC. Translating gives CASSFGVSGPGTETQYF. The chain has TRBV7-6 and TRBJ2-5; TRBD2 aligns across 7 bases. V gave up 3 bases and J gave up 5 bases; unmatched junction bases: 15. The CDR3 loop spans 17 amino acids. Looked up from germline, CDR1 is SGHVS and CDR2 is FNYEAQ. Looking up the rest from reference TRBV7-6 and TRBJ2-5 gives the full variable domain: GAGVSQSPRYKVTKRGQDVALRCDPISGHVSLYWYRQALGQGPEFLTYFNYEAQQDKSGLPNDRFSAERPEGSISTLTIQRTEQRDSAMYRCASSFGVSGPGTETQYFGPGTRLLVL.

The CDR3 region is CASSRTQTGSGVYNSPLHF. Written as DNA, the CDR3 is TGCGCCAGCAGCCGTACCCAAACAGGGTCTGGGGTATATAATTCACCCCTCCACTTT. This chain connects TRBV5-1 to TRBJ1-6; the D gene is possibly TRBD1 (6 bases). V was trimmed by 4 bases and J by 4 bases, leaving 24 bases between them. The CDR3 is made up of 19 amino acids. Per germline, CDR1 SGHRS and CDR2 YFSETQ.

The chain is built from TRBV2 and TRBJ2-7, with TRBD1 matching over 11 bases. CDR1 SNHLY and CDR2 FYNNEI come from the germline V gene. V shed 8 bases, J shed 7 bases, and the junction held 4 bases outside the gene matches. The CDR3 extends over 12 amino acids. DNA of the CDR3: TGTGCCAGCGGACAGGGGGCTAGGGAGCAGTACTTC. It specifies CASGQGAREQYF.

CDR3 in amino acids: CASSFDRNYGYTF. CDR3 in DNA: TGCGCCAGCAGCTTCGACAGGAACTATGGCTACACCTTC. J is TRBJ1-2 and V is TRBV5-1; possibly TRBD1 for D (6 bases). V was clipped by 2 bases and J by 2 bases, with 7 bases between them. Germline V gives CDR1 SGHRS, CDR2 YFSETQ. This CDR3 is built from 13 residues.

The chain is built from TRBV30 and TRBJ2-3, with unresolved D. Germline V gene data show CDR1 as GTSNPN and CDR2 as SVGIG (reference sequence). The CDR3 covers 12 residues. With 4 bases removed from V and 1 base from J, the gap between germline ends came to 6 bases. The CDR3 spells CAWTSGTDTQYF. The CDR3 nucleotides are TGTGCCTGGACATCGGGCACAGATACGCAGTATTTT. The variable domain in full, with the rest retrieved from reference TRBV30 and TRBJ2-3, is SQTIHQWPATLVQPVGSPLSLECTVEGTSNPNLYWYRQAAGRGLQLLFYSVGIGQISSEVPQNLSASRPQDRQFILSSKKLLLSDSGFYLCAWTSGTDTQYFGPGTRLTVL.

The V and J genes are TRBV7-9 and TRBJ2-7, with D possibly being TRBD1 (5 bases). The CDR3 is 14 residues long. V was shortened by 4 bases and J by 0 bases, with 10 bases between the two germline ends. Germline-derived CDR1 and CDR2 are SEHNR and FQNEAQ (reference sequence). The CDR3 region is CASSYQGSSYEQYF. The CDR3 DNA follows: TGTGCCAGCAGCTACCAGGGCAGCTCCTACGAGCAGTACTTC.